The 14 T cell receptor beta chains in this list originate from one sample, sequenced in a study of cytomegalovirus exposure and HLA in healthy donors. Amplification used 60 Vbeta primers and 13 Jbeta primers. Sequencing used immunoSEQ multiplex PCR; TCRdb keeps in-frame clones, though not all of them. Seen here are about 140,000 clones, roughly four fifths observed once, and the top ten hold 8.8%. The sample consisted of PBMCs. These receptors all come from a woman aged 45-65 years in good health and CMV-seropositive.

Only a few counts were recorded for this clone. The rearrangement uses TRBV27 and TRBJ2-1, with D tentatively TRBD1 (5 bases). The germline gives CDR1 MNHEY, CDR2 SMNVEV (reference sequence). Trimming took 2 bases from V and 3 from J, leaving 11 bases between them. The CDR3 spans 15 residues. The DNA of the CDR3 is TGTGCCAGCAGTTTAAGGGGCAGGCACTACAATGAGCAGTTCTTC. It yields the protein CASSLRGRHYNEQFF.

The CDR3 spells CASSTPGPETQYF. The CDR3 DNA reads as TGTGCCAGCAGTACCCCGGGTCCAGAGACCCAGTACTTC. J is TRBJ2-5 and V is TRBV2; no definite D call. V shed 5 bases and J shed 4 bases, with 11 bases lying between them. CDR1 and CDR2 (germline): SNHLY, FYNNEI. CDR3 length: 13 amino acids.

The V call is TRBV28, the J call TRBJ2-7; 7 bases match TRBD1. J was trimmed by 4 bases and V by 6 bases; bases with no gene match: 12. Germline V gene lookup returns CDR1 MDHEN and CDR2 SYDVKM. This CDR3 has 15 amino acids. CDR3 in amino acids: CASSPRRGKNYEQYF. In DNA form, the CDR3 reads TGTGCCAGCAGCCCCCGCAGGGGGAAGAATTACGAGCAGTACTTC.

The chain combines TRBV7-2 with TRBJ2-1; D might be TRBD2 (5 bases). Trimming left V 2 bases short and J 9 bases short, with 17 bases between. CDR1 SGHTA and CDR2 FQGNSA come from the germline V gene. This CDR3 spans 15 amino acids. The CDR3 coding sequence is TGTGCCAGCAGCTTAATCGCGGGCCCGACGGCTGAGCAGTTCTTC. The encoded protein is CASSLIAGPTAEQFF.

The chain joins TRBV6-1 to TRBJ1-2, with 7 bases that match TRBD1. The germline gives CDR1 MNHNS, CDR2 SASEGT. The V segment lost 6 bases and the J segment 8 bases; nucleotides outside the gene matches: 9. CDR3 length equals 13 residues. The CDR3 region has the DNA TGTGCCAGCAGGACAGGGTTCCTAGGGGGCTACACCTTC. It encodes CASRTGFLGGYTF.

The chain combines TRBV7-2 with TRBJ2-3; D not resolved. With 5 bases removed from V and 1 base from J, the gap between germline ends came to 10 bases. The length of the CDR3 is 14 residues. Germline CDR1 and CDR2: SGHTA and FQGNSA. Here the CDR3 reads CASSPQLGTDTQYF. In DNA, the CDR3 is TGTGCCAGCAGCCCACAATTGGGCACAGATACGCAGTATTTT.

The J gene is TRBJ2-2, the V gene TRBV28, with 8 bases matching TRBD1. Germline trimming cut 8 bases from V and 2 bases from J; bases unmatched to any gene: 1. This CDR3 has 13 amino acids. Germline V gives CDR1 MDHEN, CDR2 SYDVKM. The CDR3 sequence: CASDRGNTGELFF. CDR3 coding DNA: TGTGCCAGCGACAGGGGTAACACCGGGGAGCTGTTTTTT. The complete variable domain, with remaining parts taken from reference TRBV28 and TRBJ2-2, reads DVKVTQSSRYLVKRTGEKVFLECVQDMDHENMFWYRQDPGLGLRLIYFSYDVKMKEKGDIPEGYSVSREKKERFSLILESASTNQTSMYLCASDRGNTGELFFGEGSRLTVL.

The chain carries TRBV2 and TRBJ1-5, with TRBD1 matching 9 bases. V gave up 5 bases and J gave up 6 bases; unmatched junction bases: 11. The CDR3 is 16 residues long. Germline V gene lookup returns CDR1 SNHLY and CDR2 FYNNEI. Here the CDR3 reads CASSLGQDRGRQPQHF. CDR3 DNA sequence: TGTGCCAGCAGTTTAGGTCAGGACAGGGGCCGTCAGCCCCAGCATTTT.

The V gene is TRBV2, the J gene TRBJ1-1, with TRBD1 identical over 8 bases. There are 14 residues in the CDR3. V was pared by 7 bases and J by 4 bases, with 8 bases of the junction left unmatched. CDR1 and CDR2 from the germline V gene are SNHLY and FYNNEI. CDR3 sequence: CASILQGDGTEAFF. CDR3 DNA: TGTGCCAGCATACTACAGGGGGACGGCACTGAAGCTTTCTTT.

This clone was seen only once. The rearrangement links TRBV6-6 to TRBJ1-5; no firm D call. V dropped 2 bases and J dropped 8 bases, with 10 bases sitting between them. The germline CDR1 and CDR2 sequences are MNHNY and SVGAGI (reference sequence). This CDR3 comprises 13 residues. CDR3 sequence reads: CASSYGELEPQHF. CDR3 sequence (DNA): TGTGCCAGCAGTTACGGGGAGTTGGAGCCCCAGCATTTT.

The chain joins TRBV4-1 to TRBJ2-7; the D gene is possibly TRBD2 (5 bases). Germline-derived CDR1 and CDR2 are MGHRA and YSYEKL. CDR3 length: 17 residues. Between the trimmed V and J ends, which lost 1 base and 0 bases, there was a span of 16 bases. This CDR3 is CASSQGGGGLFSYEQYF. For the CDR3, the DNA is TGCGCCAGCAGCCAAGGCGGCGGTGGACTTTTCTCCTACGAGCAGTACTTC.

The chain carries TRBV29-1 and TRBJ1-1; D possibly corresponds to TRBD1 (6 bases). Germline V gene data show CDR1 as SQVTM and CDR2 as ANQGSEA. This CDR3 contains 14 residues. V was cut by 7 bases and J by 1 base, with 16 bases left in between. The CDR3 bases are TGCAGCGCGGGTCAGGGGCAGACGAACACTGAAGCTTTCTTT. It specifies CSAGQGQTNTEAFF.

The CDR3 DNA sequence: TGTGCCAGCAGTCTAGCGGCCAGCTCCTACAATGAGCAGTTCTTC. Encoded protein: CASSLAASSYNEQFF. The chain has TRBV2 and TRBJ2-1; 7 nucleotides align to TRBD2. CDR3 length: 15 residues. Germline CDR1 reads SNHLY; CDR2 reads FYNNEI. The junction had 4 bases not matched to a gene; V was cut back by 5 bases and J by 0 bases. Filled out from reference TRBV2 and TRBJ2-1, the complete variable domain reads EPEVTQTPSHQVTQMGQEVILRCVPISNHLYFYWYRQILGQKVEFLVSFYNNEISEKSEIFDDQFSVERPDGSNFTLKIRSTKLEDSAMYFCASSLAASSYNEQFFGPGTRLTVL.

The V gene is TRBV5-1, the J gene TRBJ2-7; TRBD1 might be the D (6 bases). CDR1 SGHRS and CDR2 YFSETQ come from the germline V gene. Trimming removed 2 bases from V and 6 bases from J, with 9 bases in between. The CDR3 is made up of 12 amino acids. The CDR3: CASSLQGTEQYF. CDR3 DNA sequence: TGCGCCAGCAGCTTACAGGGTACCGAGCAGTACTTC.